The 7 T cell receptor beta chains below come from one sample, sequenced in a study of control samples from healthy donors and cancer patients. Generated by immunoSEQ multiplex PCR, the TCRdb table keeps only in-frame clones and is missing some. The profile covers about 76,000 clones, with about nine tenths appearing a single time and approximately 8.8% taken by the ten largest. The sequenced sample was PBMCs. The receptors shown here come from a woman in her forties or fifties with colorectal cancer.

V is TRBV5-4 and J is TRBJ2-5; TRBD2 matches 9 bases. Looked up from germline, CDR1 is SGHNT and CDR2 is YYREEE (reference sequence). Trimming removed 0 bases from V and 7 bases from J; junction bases left unmatched: 10. This CDR3 spans 16 amino acids. This CDR3 is CASSLVPSGDARTQYF. CDR3 sequence (DNA): TGTGCCAGCAGCTTGGTACCTAGCGGGGACGCCAGGACCCAGTACTTC.

The rearrangement links TRBV9 to TRBJ1-6, with D tentatively TRBD1 (5 bases). CDR1 is SGDLS, CDR2 YYNGEE, per germline. Trimming pared 5 bases from V and 8 bases from J, leaving 20 bases between. The CDR3 loop spans 16 amino acids. The CDR3 loop reads CASSGGDWGFHSPLHF. The CDR3 DNA sequence: TGTGCCAGCAGTGGGGGGGATTGGGGTTTCCATTCACCCCTCCACTTT.

V and J are TRBV24-1 and TRBJ2-3; no firm D call. CDR1 is KGHDR and CDR2 is SFDVKD in the germline V gene. The CDR3 has 11 residues. The ends were cut back, 12 bases at V and 5 bases at J, with 11 bases in the middle. The chain's CDR3 is CAALGKDTQYF. The DNA of the CDR3 is TGTGCCGCCCTGGGGAAAGATACGCAGTATTTT.

The chain couples TRBV29-1 to TRBJ2-3, with 8 bases fitting TRBD2. V lost 1 base, J lost 4 bases, and 10 bases stayed unmatched. The CDR3 sequence is 16 residues long. Germline V gene lookup returns CDR1 SQVTM and CDR2 ANQGSEA. The DNA of the CDR3 is TGCAGCGTTGAAGGGATTGACGGGGGGGCCTCAGATACGCAGTATTTT. This sequence encodes CSVEGIDGGASDTQYF.

The V call is TRBV28, the J call TRBJ2-3, with TRBD2 identical over 7 bases. The CDR3 runs 14 residues. Trimming removed 6 bases from V and 4 bases from J; junction bases left unmatched: 7. Per the germline V gene, CDR1 is MDHEN and CDR2 is SYDVKM. CDR3 in amino acids: CASRRGDGADTQYF. CDR3 DNA: TGTGCCAGCAGACGGGGGGACGGCGCAGATACGCAGTATTTT.

V gene TRBV5-6 combines with J gene TRBJ2-5, with D unclear. V lost 4 bases, J lost 1 base, and 17 bases lay in between. This CDR3 is 16 amino acids long. The germline V gene has CDR1 SGHDT and CDR2 YYEEEE. The CDR3 sequence is CASSPPLGPRQETQYF. In DNA, the CDR3 is TGTGCCAGCAGCCCACCCTTAGGGCCACGCCAAGAGACCCAGTACTTC.

V and J are TRBV6-4 and TRBJ2-2; 9 nucleotides align to TRBD2. V was pared by 5 bases and J by 7 bases, with 5 bases of the junction left unmatched. The CDR3 is 14 amino acids. The V gene's germline CDR1 is MRHNA and CDR2 SNTAGT. CDR3 amino acids: CASSSGLAGGELFF. The CDR3 DNA sequence: TGTGCCAGCAGTTCGGGACTAGCTGGCGGGGAGCTGTTTTTT.